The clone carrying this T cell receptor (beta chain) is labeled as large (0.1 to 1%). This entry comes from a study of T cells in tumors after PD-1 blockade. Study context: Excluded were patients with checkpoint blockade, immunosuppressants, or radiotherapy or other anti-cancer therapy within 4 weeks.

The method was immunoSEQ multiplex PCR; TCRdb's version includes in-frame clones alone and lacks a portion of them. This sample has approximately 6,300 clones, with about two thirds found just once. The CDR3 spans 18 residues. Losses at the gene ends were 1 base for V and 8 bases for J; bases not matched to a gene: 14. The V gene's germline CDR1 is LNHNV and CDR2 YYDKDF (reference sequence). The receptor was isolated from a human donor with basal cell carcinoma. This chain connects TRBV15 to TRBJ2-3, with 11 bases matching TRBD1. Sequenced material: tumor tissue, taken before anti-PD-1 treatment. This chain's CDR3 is CATSRASGTGGNGPTQYF. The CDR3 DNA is TGTGCCACCAGCAGAGCGTCGGGGACAGGGGGAAACGGCCCTACGCAGTATTTT.